A single sample is the source of the 14 T cell receptor beta chains below, sequenced in a study of CD8 T cells in Susac syndrome. With random hexamers, reverse transcription was performed on about 0.5 to 1 ug of RNA. TCRdb analysed the immunoSEQ multiplex PCR reads with MiXCR anew, one entry per CDR3 protein. The sample includes hundreds of thousands of distinct CDR3 sequences, approximately 92% of them seen just once. The source material was CD4+ T cells from PBMCs. These TCRs come from a human donor with multiple sclerosis.

The V and J genes are TRBV24-1 and TRBJ2-3; the D call may be TRBD1 or TRBD2 (5 bases each). CDR3 length: 13 amino acids. V was pared by 2 bases and J by 11 bases, with 13 bases between. CDR1 is KGHDR, CDR2 SFDVKD, per germline. DNA for the CDR3: TGTGCCACCAGTGATTCAGGGACGGTAGAGCAGTATTTT. Translated: CATSDSGTVEQYF.

The chain joins TRBV29-1 to TRBJ2-7, with D possibly matching TRBD1 (6 bases). The length of the CDR3 is 16 residues. V was cut by 1 base and J by 3 bases, with 19 bases left in between. Germline values: CDR1 SQVTM, CDR2 ANQGSEA. CDR3 bases: TGCAGCGTTGAAGGCCGAGGGGGAGCCCCTCACTACGAGCAGTACTTC. Translating gives CSVEGRGGAPHYEQYF.

The chain employs TRBV27 and TRBJ1-4; a possible D gene is TRBD1 (5 bases). Germline CDR1 MNHEY, CDR2 SMNVEV (reference sequence). V was trimmed by 3 bases and J by 4 bases, leaving 15 bases between them. The CDR3 covers 16 residues. CDR3 protein: CASSFRAGGVNEKLFF. CDR3 bases: TGTGCCAGCAGTTTTAGGGCCGGAGGGGTTAATGAAAAACTGTTTTTT.

The V call is TRBV27, the J call TRBJ1-2; a possible D gene is TRBD1 (5 bases). V was clipped by 5 bases and J by 4 bases, with 17 bases between them. Germline V gives CDR1 MNHEY, CDR2 SMNVEV (reference sequence). The CDR3 loop spans 15 amino acids. CDR3 sequence (DNA): TGTGCCAGCAGTCCCTCTCTCGGGACGAGCTATGGCTACACCTTC. Its protein is CASSPSLGTSYGYTF.

The chain is built from TRBV14 and TRBJ1-2, with D unresolved. Germline V gene lookup returns CDR1 SGHDN and CDR2 FVKESK. Trimming took 4 bases from V and 4 from J, leaving 7 bases between them. The CDR3 contains 12 residues. CDR3 in amino acids: CASSPARYGYTF. CDR3 DNA: TGTGCCAGCAGCCCGGCTCGCTATGGCTACACCTTC.

This chain links TRBV20-1 with TRBJ1-2; the D gene is possibly TRBD1 (5 bases). V was cut by 1 base and J by 2 bases, with 11 bases left in between. Germline CDR1 is DFQATT and CDR2 is SNEGSKA (reference sequence). The length of the CDR3 is 14 residues. DNA of the CDR3: TGCAGTGCTAGAGTCCCTGGGGGGAACTATGGCTACACCTTC. It is translated as CSARVPGGNYGYTF.

The J gene is TRBJ2-3, the V gene TRBV4-1; D ambiguous. The germline V gene encodes CDR1 MGHRA and CDR2 YSYEKL. This CDR3 spans 13 amino acids. With 3 bases removed from V and 1 base from J, the gap between germline ends came to 5 bases. The CDR3 nucleotides are TGCGCCAGCAGCCAGGCCCGCACAGATACGCAGTATTTT. Residues: CASSQARTDTQYF.

This clonotype appeared once. This chain joins TRBV25-1 and TRBJ2-3; 7 bases are a match to TRBD1. The CDR3 covers 15 residues. V trimming: 6 bases; J trimming: 4 bases; junction bases outside the gene matches: 10. Germline CDR1 MGHDK, CDR2 SYGVNS. Here the CDR3 reads CASSPDRKGPDTQYF. The CDR3 DNA follows: TGTGCCAGCAGCCCGGACAGGAAGGGCCCAGATACGCAGTATTTT.

The J gene is TRBJ1-4, the V gene TRBV7-2; the D is unclear. V shed 5 bases and J shed 8 bases, with 18 bases lying between them. The CDR3 is 15 amino acids. Germline assignment: CDR1 SGHTA and CDR2 FQGNSA. DNA for the CDR3: TGTGCCAGCAGCCATGTTACGGGCTCCGAGGAAAAACTGTTTTTT. Translating it yields CASSHVTGSEEKLFF.

This chain links TRBV30 with TRBJ2-4, with 8 bases matching TRBD1. Germline CDR1 reads GTSNPN; CDR2 reads SVGIG (reference sequence). This CDR3 contains 16 residues. After removal of 0 bases from V and 6 bases from J, the junction contained 10 bases not matched to a gene. The CDR3 nucleotides are TGTGCCTGGAGTGTGGGCAGGGGGCTGGTCGGAAACATTCAGTACTTC. As protein: CAWSVGRGLVGNIQYF.

The chain carries TRBV6-2 or TRBV6-3 and TRBJ1-6; 8 nucleotides match TRBD1. The V gene's germline CDR1 is MNHEY and CDR2 SVGEGT. CDR3 length equals 16 residues. With 2 bases clipped from V and 8 bases from J, the junction kept 8 bases outside the gene matches. CDR3 nucleotides: TGTGCCAGCAGTTACGGCCCTGGACAGGGCTATTCACCCCTCCACTTT. It is translated as CASSYGPGQGYSPLHF.

The rearrangement joins TRBV30 to TRBJ2-4; possible D gene TRBD2, 6 bases. Per the germline V gene, CDR1 is GTSNPN and CDR2 is SVGIG (reference sequence). The V and J ends lost 4 bases and 0 bases respectively, with 13 bases between them. The CDR3 covers 15 residues. This CDR3 reads CAWTSGDLAKNIQYF. CDR3 bases: TGTGCCTGGACCTCGGGGGATTTAGCCAAAAACATTCAGTACTTC.

This clonotype was detected once. The rearrangement joins TRBV2 to TRBJ1-1; D is unclear. The CDR3 has 12 amino acids. In germline, CDR1 is SNHLY, CDR2 FYNNEI. V was shortened by 8 bases and J by 5 bases, with 12 bases between the two germline ends. For the CDR3, the DNA is TGTGCCAGCGCTAGACTGGAAACTGAAGCTTTCTTT. Its translation: CASARLETEAFF.

The chain couples TRBV7-2 to TRBJ1-6; tentatively, D is TRBD1 (5 bases). The V gene lost 0 bases and the J gene lost 13 bases, with 13 bases spanning the gap. This CDR3 has 14 residues. Germline lookup yields CDR1 SGHTA and CDR2 FQGNSA. The CDR3 DNA reads TGTGCCAGCAGCTTAGCTCCCAGGGACCGTCCCCTCCACTTT. This translates into CASSLAPRDRPLHF.